This T cell receptor (beta chain) appears in the sequencing data of a study of T-cell memory formation after mild COVID-19. One entry per CDR3 protein results from TCRdb running MiXCR on the 5' RACE reads. The sample has about 360,000 distinct CDR3 sequences; around 14% are singletons. V was pared by 0 bases and J by 2 bases, with 8 bases between. The germline V gene encodes CDR1 LNHNV and CDR2 YYDKDF (reference sequence). This CDR3 comprises 15 residues. J is TRBJ1-5 and V is TRBV15, with D tentatively TRBD1 (5 bases). This receptor was taken from a man aged 18 to 29 who had mild COVID-19 (a few samples of this study predate the infection). Cell type and time point are not known. The sequenced sample consisted of PBMCs or a T cell subset sorted from them (not recorded which). CDR3 protein: CATSREGVGNQPQHF. The CDR3 DNA is TGTGCCACCAGCAGAGAAGGGGTTGGCAATCAGCCCCAGCATTTT. The entire variable domain, with the rest obtained from reference TRBV15 and TRBJ1-5, is as follows: DAMVIQNPRYQVTQFGKPVTLSCSQTLNHNVMYWYQQKSSQAPKLLFHYYDKDFNNEADTPDNFQSRRPNTSFCFLDIRSPGLGDTAMYLCATSREGVGNQPQHFGDGTRLSIL.